A single count supports the clone carrying this TCR beta chain. The record originates from a study of control samples from healthy donors and cancer patients. TCRdb's table, derived via immunoSEQ multiplex PCR, lists solely in-frame clones and lacks some. The sample has fewer than 85,000 clones, about 95% seen once; the top ten hold about 2.7%. Per the germline V gene, CDR1 is LGHDT and CDR2 is YNNKEL (reference sequence). CDR3 size: 15 residues. V lost 4 bases, J lost 0 bases, and 10 bases lay in between. This chain connects TRBV3-1 (or the pseudogene TRBV3-2) to TRBJ2-1; weak D call: TRBD2 (6 bases). The sequence came from a woman aged 25-40 years in good health. The specimen sequenced was blood. In nucleotides, the CDR3 is TGTGCCAGCAGCCCTCGGGGGAGCTCCTACAATGAGCAGTTCTTC. This translates into CASSPRGSSYNEQFF.